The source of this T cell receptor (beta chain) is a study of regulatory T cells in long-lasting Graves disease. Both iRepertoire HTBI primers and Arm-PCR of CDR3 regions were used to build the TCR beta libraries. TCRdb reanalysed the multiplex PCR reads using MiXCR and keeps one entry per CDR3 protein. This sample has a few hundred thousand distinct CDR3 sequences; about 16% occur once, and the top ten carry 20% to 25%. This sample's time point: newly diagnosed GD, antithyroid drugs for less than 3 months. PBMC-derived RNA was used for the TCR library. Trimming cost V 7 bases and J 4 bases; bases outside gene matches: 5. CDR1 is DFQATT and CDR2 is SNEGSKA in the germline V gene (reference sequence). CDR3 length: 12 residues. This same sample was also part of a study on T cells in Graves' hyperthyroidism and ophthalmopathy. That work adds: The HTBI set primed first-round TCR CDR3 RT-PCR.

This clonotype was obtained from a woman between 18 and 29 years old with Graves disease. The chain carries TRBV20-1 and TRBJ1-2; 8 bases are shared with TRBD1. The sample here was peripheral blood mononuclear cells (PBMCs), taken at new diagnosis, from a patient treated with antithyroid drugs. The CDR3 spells CSGGQGVYGYTF. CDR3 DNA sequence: TGCAGTGGAGGACAGGGAGTCTATGGCTACACCTTC.